This passage covers 13 T cell receptor beta chains from one sample sequenced in a study of CD8 T cells in Susac syndrome. The RNA input was roughly 0.45 to 1 ug, and it was reverse transcribed with random hexamers. TCRdb redid the calling of the immunoSEQ multiplex PCR reads with MiXCR, one entry per CDR3 protein. The repertoire has under 200,000 distinct CDR3 sequences, around 95% of them found once; the top ten carry approximately 0.16%. Source material: CD8+ T cells from PBMCs. These TCRs come from a human donor with Susac syndrome.

The V gene is TRBV19, the J gene TRBJ1-1, with TRBD1 identical over 8 bases. The junction had 4 bases not matched to a gene; V was cut back by 9 bases and J by 4 bases. Germline CDR1 reads LNHDA; CDR2 reads SQIVND (reference sequence). The CDR3 consists of 12 residues. The CDR3 spells CASKDRATEAFF. The DNA for the CDR3 is TGTGCCAGCAAGGACAGGGCCACTGAAGCTTTCTTT.

As DNA, the CDR3 is TGCAGTGCTAGAGGGACAGGGCTTTCGGAGACCCAGTACTTC. Translation gives CSARGTGLSETQYF. The chain employs TRBV20-1 and TRBJ2-5; 8 positions match TRBD1. After removal of 1 base from V and 5 bases from J, the junction contained 6 bases not matched to a gene. This CDR3 has 14 residues. CDR1 and CDR2 (germline): DFQATT, SNEGSKA (reference sequence).

This sequence joins TRBV28 and TRBJ1-1; no reliable D call. The V gene's germline CDR1 is MDHEN and CDR2 SYDVKM. This CDR3 contains 13 residues. The V and J ends lost 11 bases and 5 bases respectively, with 18 bases between them. The CDR3 region is CASYWGRGTEAFF. CDR3 coding DNA: TGTGCCTCATACTGGGGTCGTGGTACTGAAGCTTTCTTT.

The chain links TRBV2 to TRBJ1-1; weak D call: TRBD1 (6 bases). CDR1 and CDR2 (germline): SNHLY, FYNNEI. The germline V and J ends were trimmed by 4 bases and 1 base, with 13 bases remaining between them. The CDR3 runs 15 residues. The CDR3 nucleotides read TGTGCCAGCAGTGGGGACAACCCTGGGAACACTGAAGCTTTCTTT. The encoded protein is CASSGDNPGNTEAFF. Drawing the rest from reference TRBV2 and TRBJ1-1, the complete variable domain is EPEVTQTPSHQVTQMGQEVILRCVPISNHLYFYWYRQILGQKVEFLVSFYNNEISEKSEIFDDQFSVERPDGSNFTLKIRSTKLEDSAMYFCASSGDNPGNTEAFFGQGTRLTVV.

V gene TRBV2 combines with J gene TRBJ2-3; possibly TRBD2 for D (5 bases). Germline CDR1 is SNHLY and CDR2 is FYNNEI. The CDR3 runs to 13 residues. The V end was cut by 5 bases, the J end by 0 bases, with 6 bases between. The CDR3 here is CASSRLSTDTQYF. The CDR3 DNA sequence: TGTGCCAGCAGTCGACTAAGCACAGATACGCAGTATTTT.

The chain is built from TRBV13 and TRBJ2-7, with D perhaps matching TRBD1 (6 bases). CDR1 and CDR2 (germline): PRHDT, FYEKMQ (reference sequence). The CDR3 runs to 13 residues. Trimming took off 7 bases at V and 5 bases at J, with 15 bases between the two ends. The CDR3 nucleotides read TGTGCCAGCATCCTGAGGGGGTTTGACGAGCAGTACTTC. Translating it yields CASILRGFDEQYF. The complete variable domain, with remaining parts taken from reference TRBV13 and TRBJ2-7, reads AAGVIQSPRHLIKEKRETATLKCYPIPRHDTVYWYQQGPGQDPQFLISFYEKMQSDKGSIPDRFSAQQFSDYHSELNMSSLELGDSALYFCASILRGFDEQYFGPGTRLTVT.

CDR3 in amino acids: CASSQVAHRVDYGYTF. CDR3 DNA: TGCGCCAGCAGCCAAGTTGCCCACAGGGTTGACTATGGCTACACCTTC. The chain has TRBV4-1 and TRBJ1-2; the D gene is possibly TRBD1 (6 bases). Germline V gene sequence: CDR1 MGHRA, CDR2 YSYEKL. V lost 1 base and J lost 3, with 15 bases in between. CDR3 size: 16 residues.

CDR3 sequence (DNA): TGCAGCGTTGAGGTCGGTAAAGTGAGGACTGCAGAAGCTTTCTTT. Amino acids: CSVEVGKVRTAEAFF. The chain has TRBV29-1 and TRBJ1-1; D gene ambiguous. Deletions cut 3 bases from V and 8 bases from J, with 22 bases between. Germline CDR1 SQVTM, CDR2 ANQGSEA. The CDR3 extends over 15 amino acids.

The chain has TRBV28 and TRBJ2-1; D unclear. The CDR3 is made up of 15 amino acids. Trimming took off 4 bases at V and 4 bases at J, with 14 bases between the two ends. Germline V gives CDR1 MDHEN, CDR2 SYDVKM. The CDR3 nucleotides are TGTGCCAGCAGTTCCAACTGGCTGGGTTACAATGAGCAGTTCTTC. Translation: CASSSNWLGYNEQFF.

This clonotype appeared a single time. The genes are TRBV7-3 and TRBJ1-3, with TRBD1 matching over 8 bases. Germline V gene data show CDR1 as SGHTA and CDR2 as FQGTGA. This CDR3 region has 16 residues. V shed 2 bases and J 1 base; nucleotides not matched to a gene: 4. The CDR3, as DNA: TGTGCCAGCAGCTTATACAGGGGGGAGTCTGGAAACACCATATATTTT. Protein: CASSLYRGESGNTIYF.

This chain joins TRBV10-3 and TRBJ2-1; D unclear. Germline assignment: CDR1 ENHRY and CDR2 SYGVKD. V was cut by 9 bases and J by 4 bases, with 10 bases left in between. CDR3 size: 12 residues. CDR3 DNA: TGTGCCATAACGGACGGATACAATGAGCAGTTCTTC. Protein sequence: CAITDGYNEQFF.

The CDR3 DNA reads TGTGCCAGCAACATCCGGGACAGGGCTTACAATGAGCAGTTCTTC. It translates to CASNIRDRAYNEQFF. J is TRBJ2-1 and V is TRBV12-3 or TRBV12-4; TRBD1 matches at 9 bases. The CDR3 is 15 amino acids. V shed 7 bases and J 4 bases; nucleotides not matched to a gene: 8.

This chain connects TRBV7-2 to TRBJ1-5; D not resolved. The CDR3 totals 14 residues. The V and J ends lost 2 bases and 3 bases respectively, with 8 bases between them. Germline V gene lookup returns CDR1 SGHTA and CDR2 FQGNSA. CDR3 residues: CASSLNSFNQPQHF. CDR3 nucleotides: TGTGCCAGCAGCTTAAACTCATTCAATCAGCCCCAGCATTTT. The full variable domain, completed using reference TRBV7-2 and TRBJ1-5, is GAGVSQSPSNKVTEKGKDVELRCDPISGHTALYWYRQSLGQGLEFLIYFQGNSAPDKSGLPSDRFSAERTGGSVSTLTIQRTQQEDSAVYLCASSLNSFNQPQHFGDGTRLSIL.